These T cell receptor beta chains were read from a single sample in a study of T-cell memory formation after mild COVID-19. TCRdb itself ran the 5' RACE reads through MiXCR, one entry per CDR3 protein. The repertoire holds about 130,000 distinct CDR3 sequences, about a sixth seen once, with over 4% in the top ten. Input material: PBMCs or a T cell subset sorted from them (not recorded which). The receptors originated from a man aged 18 to 29 who had mild COVID-19 (a few samples of this study predate the infection). Cell type and time point are not known. Each CDR3 is given with its conserved first and last residue. A D gene is named only where the DNA matches it firmly. Only some rows state a clone size, as once, few, many or a class for expanded clones.

.	TRBV5-6	TRBJ2-3	TRBD2	TGTGCCAGCATCGGCCGACGGGACTACACAGATACGCAGTATTTT	CASIGRRDYTDTQYF
.	TRBV6-2/TRBV6-3	TRBJ1-1	.	TGTGCCAGCAGTCGAAAGGGGAACACTGAAGCTTTCTTT	CASSRKGNTEAFF
.	TRBV20-1	TRBJ1-1	.	TGCAGTGCTAGAGACCCCCGTTCAGCCAGTACTGAAGCTTTCTTT	CSARDPRSASTEAFF
few	TRBV27	TRBJ2-5	TRBD1	TGTGCCAGCAGTTCGTACAGGGGGAGCGTGGACCGGACCCAGTACTTC	CASSSYRGSVDRTQYF
few	TRBV12-3/TRBV12-4	TRBJ2-4	.	TGTGCCAGCACCACCACTGGAGGGGGTCACATTCAGTACTTC	CASTTTGGGHIQYF
few	TRBV11-1	TRBJ2-2	.	TGTGCCAGCAGCTTACGCAAACCTCCGTGGATCGGGGAGCTGTTTTTT	CASSLRKPPWIGELFF
.	TRBV5-4	TRBJ2-1	.	TGTGCCAGCAGCCCCGGTAGCCGCGGGGACTATGAGCAGTTCTTC	CASSPGSRGDYEQFF
few	TRBV2	TRBJ2-2	.	TGTGCCAGCAGGCAAATCGCGAACACCGGGGAGCTGTTTTTT	CASRQIANTGELFF
many	TRBV12-3/TRBV12-4	TRBJ1-1	TRBD1	TGTGCCAGCAGTTTCCAGGGGGGAGCTTTCTTT	CASSFQGGAFF
.	TRBV27	TRBJ1-1	.	TGTGCCAGCAGTTTATCGGGGTACAGCGCTGAAGCTTTCTTT	CASSLSGYSAEAFF
.	TRBV4-3	TRBJ1-5	.	TGCGCCAGCAGCGACGGACAGAGAGATCAGCCCCAGCATTTT	CASSDGQRDQPQHF
few	TRBV11-2	TRBJ1-1	.	TGTGCCAGCAGCTTAGGGGCAGGTTTAACTGAAGCTTTCTTT	CASSLGAGLTEAFF
.	TRBV7-3	TRBJ2-1	.	TGTGCCAGCAGCACCGGGGCCAGCTCCTACAATGAGCAGTTCTTC	CASSTGASSYNEQFF
.	TRBV20-1	TRBJ2-2	TRBD2	TGCAGTGCTAGGGCTAGCGGGGGAAACACCGGGGAGCTGTTTTTT	CSARASGGNTGELFF
many	TRBV7-6	TRBJ2-3	TRBD2	TGTGCCAGCACTGGAGCGGGGGAGCCAGATACGCAGTATTTT	CASTGAGEPDTQYF